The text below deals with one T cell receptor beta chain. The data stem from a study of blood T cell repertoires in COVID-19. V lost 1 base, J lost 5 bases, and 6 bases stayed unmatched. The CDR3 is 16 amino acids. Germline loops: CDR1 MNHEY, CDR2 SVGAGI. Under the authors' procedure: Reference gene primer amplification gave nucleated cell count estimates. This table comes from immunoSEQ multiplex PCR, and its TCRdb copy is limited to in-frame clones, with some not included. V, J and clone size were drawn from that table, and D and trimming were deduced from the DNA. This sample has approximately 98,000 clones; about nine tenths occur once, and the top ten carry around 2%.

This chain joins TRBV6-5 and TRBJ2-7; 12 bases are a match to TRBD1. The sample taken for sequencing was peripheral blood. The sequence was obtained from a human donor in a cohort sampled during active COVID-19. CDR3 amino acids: CASSYFPGQGANEQYF. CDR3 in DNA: TGTGCCAGCAGTTACTTCCCGGGACAGGGGGCGAACGAGCAGTACTTC.